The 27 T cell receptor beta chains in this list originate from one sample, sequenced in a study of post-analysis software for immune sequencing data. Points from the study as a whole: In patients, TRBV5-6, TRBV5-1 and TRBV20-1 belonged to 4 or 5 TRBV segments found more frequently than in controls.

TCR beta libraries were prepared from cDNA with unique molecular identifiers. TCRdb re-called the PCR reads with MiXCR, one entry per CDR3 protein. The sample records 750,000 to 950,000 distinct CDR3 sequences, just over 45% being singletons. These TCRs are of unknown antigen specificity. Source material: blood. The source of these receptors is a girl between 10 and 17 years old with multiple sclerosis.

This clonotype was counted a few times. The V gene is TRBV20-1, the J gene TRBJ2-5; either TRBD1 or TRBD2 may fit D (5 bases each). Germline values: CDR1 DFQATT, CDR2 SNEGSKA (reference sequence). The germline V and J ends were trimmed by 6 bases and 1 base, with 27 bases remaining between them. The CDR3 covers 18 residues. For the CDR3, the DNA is TGCAGTGCCGGTGCTAGCCCCGGGGCCGGCGGCCTCCAAGAGACCCAGTACTTC. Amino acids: CSAGASPGAGGLQETQYF.

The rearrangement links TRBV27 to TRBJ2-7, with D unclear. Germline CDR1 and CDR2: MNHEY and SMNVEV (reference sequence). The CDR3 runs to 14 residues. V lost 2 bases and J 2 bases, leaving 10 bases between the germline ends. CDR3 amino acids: CASSLVLGPYEQYF. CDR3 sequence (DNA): TGTGCCAGCAGTTTAGTTCTAGGCCCCTACGAGCAGTACTTC.

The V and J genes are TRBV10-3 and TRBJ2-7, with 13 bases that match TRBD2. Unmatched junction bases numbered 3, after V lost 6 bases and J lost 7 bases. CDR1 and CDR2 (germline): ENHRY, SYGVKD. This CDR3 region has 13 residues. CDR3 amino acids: CAIRTSGREEQYF. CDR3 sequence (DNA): TGTGCCATCAGAACTAGCGGGAGGGAGGAGCAGTACTTC.

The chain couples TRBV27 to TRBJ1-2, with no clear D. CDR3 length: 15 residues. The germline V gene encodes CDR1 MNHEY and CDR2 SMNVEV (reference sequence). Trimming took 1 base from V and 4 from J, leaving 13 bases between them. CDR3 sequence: CASSLFAPAGYGYTF. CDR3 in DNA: TGTGCCAGCAGTTTATTTGCCCCGGCCGGCTATGGCTACACCTTC.

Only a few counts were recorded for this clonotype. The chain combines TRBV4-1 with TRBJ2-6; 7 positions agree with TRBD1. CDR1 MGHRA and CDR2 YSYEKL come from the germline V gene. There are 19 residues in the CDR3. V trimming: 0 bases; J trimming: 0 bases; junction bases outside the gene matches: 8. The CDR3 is CASSQDPGQMFSGANVLTF. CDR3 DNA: TGCGCCAGCAGCCAAGATCCGGGACAGATGTTCTCTGGGGCCAACGTCCTGACTTTC.

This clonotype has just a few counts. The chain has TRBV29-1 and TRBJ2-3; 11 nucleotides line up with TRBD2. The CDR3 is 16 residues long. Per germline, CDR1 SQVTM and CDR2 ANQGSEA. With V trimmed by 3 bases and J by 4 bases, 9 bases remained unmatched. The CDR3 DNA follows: TGCAGCGTTGAGGTAGCGGGAGGGCCTAACGCAGATACGCAGTATTTT. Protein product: CSVEVAGGPNADTQYF.

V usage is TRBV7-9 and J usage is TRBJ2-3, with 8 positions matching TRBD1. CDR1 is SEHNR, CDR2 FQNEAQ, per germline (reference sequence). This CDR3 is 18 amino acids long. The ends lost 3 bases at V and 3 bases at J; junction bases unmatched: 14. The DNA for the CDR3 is TGTGCCAGCAGCTTGCCGACCGGACAGGGTGCTAAGACAGATACGCAGTATTTT. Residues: CASSLPTGQGAKTDTQYF.

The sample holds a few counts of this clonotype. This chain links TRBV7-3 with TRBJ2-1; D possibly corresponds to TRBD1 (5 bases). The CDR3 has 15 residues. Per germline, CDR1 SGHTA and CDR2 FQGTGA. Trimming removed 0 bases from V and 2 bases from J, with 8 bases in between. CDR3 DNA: TGTGCCAGCAGCTTAACCAAGGACACCTACAATGAGCAGTTCTTC. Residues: CASSLTKDTYNEQFF.

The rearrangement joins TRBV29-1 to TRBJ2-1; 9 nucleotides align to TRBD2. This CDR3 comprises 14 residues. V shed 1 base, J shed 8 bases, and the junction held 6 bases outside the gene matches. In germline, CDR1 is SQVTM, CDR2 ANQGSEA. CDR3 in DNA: TGCAGCGTTGAAGGCGGGAGGGCCGGGTATGAGCAGTTCTTC. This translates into CSVEGGRAGYEQFF.

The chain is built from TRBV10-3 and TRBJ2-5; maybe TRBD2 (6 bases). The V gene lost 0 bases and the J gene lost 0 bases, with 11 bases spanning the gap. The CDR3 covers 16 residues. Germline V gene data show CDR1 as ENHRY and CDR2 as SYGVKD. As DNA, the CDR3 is TGTGCCATCAGTGAGTCGCGGGGCCCTTACCAAGAGACCCAGTACTTC. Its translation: CAISESRGPYQETQYF.

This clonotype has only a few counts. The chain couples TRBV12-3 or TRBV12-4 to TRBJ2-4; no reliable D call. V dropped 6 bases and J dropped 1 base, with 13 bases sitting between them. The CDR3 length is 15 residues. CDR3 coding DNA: TGTGCCAGCAGACCAGCGACGGCTGCCAAAAACATTCAGTACTTC. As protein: CASRPATAAKNIQYF.

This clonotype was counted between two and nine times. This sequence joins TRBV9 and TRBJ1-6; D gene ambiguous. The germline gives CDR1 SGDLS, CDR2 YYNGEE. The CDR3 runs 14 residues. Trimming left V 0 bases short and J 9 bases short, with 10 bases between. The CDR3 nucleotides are TGTGCCAGCAGCGTAGGCGTAAAAGGTTCACCCCTCCACTTT. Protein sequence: CASSVGVKGSPLHF.

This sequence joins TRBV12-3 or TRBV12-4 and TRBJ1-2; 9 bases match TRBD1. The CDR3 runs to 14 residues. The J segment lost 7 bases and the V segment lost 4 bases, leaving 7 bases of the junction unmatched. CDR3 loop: CASSSQGARVGYTF. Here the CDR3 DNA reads TGTGCCAGCAGTTCACAGGGGGCAAGGGTTGGCTACACCTTC.

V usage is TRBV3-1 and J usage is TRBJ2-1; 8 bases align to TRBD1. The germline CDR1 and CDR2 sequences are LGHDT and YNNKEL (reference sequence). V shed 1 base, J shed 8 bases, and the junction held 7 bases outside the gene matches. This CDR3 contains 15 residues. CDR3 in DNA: TGTGCCAGCAGCCAAGCCCGACAGGGGCGGGATGAGCAGTTCTTC. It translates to CASSQARQGRDEQFF.

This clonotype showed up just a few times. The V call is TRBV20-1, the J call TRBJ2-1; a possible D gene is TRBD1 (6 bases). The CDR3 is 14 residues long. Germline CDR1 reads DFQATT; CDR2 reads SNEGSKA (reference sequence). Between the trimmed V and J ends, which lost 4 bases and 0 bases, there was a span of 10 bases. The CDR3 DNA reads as TGCAGTGCTACCGACAGGAGCTCCTACAATGAGCAGTTCTTC. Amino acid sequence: CSATDRSSYNEQFF.

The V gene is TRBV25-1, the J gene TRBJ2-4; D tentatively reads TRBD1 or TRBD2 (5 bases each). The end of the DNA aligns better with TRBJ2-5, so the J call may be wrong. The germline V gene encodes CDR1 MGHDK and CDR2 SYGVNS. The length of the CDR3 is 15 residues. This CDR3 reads CASSLGAQFQETQYF. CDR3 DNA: TGTGCCAGCAGCCTCGGGGCCCAATTCCAAGAGACCCAGTACTTC.

The chain's CDR3 is CASSHPLFGEQYF. CDR3 DNA: TGTGCCAGCAGCCACCCCTTATTTGGCGAGCAGTACTTC. The chain is built from TRBV3-1 and TRBJ2-7; D remains ambiguous. Germline loops: CDR1 LGHDT, CDR2 YNNKEL (reference sequence). Trimming stripped 3 bases from V and 6 bases from J, with 12 bases between. The CDR3 loop spans 13 amino acids.

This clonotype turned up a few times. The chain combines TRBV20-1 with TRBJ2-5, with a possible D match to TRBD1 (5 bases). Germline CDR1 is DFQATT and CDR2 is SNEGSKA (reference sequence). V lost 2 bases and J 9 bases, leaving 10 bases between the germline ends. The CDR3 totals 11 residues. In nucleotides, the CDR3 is TGCAGTGCTAGATCAGGGCCCTCCCAGTACTTC. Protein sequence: CSARSGPSQYF.

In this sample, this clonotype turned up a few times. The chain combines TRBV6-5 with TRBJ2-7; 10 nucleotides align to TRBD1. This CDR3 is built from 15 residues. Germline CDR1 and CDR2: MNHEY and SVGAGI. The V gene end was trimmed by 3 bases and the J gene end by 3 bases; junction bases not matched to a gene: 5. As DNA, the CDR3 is TGTGCCAGCAGTTATTTCGGACAGGGGGACTACGAGCAGTACTTC. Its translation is CASSYFGQGDYEQYF.

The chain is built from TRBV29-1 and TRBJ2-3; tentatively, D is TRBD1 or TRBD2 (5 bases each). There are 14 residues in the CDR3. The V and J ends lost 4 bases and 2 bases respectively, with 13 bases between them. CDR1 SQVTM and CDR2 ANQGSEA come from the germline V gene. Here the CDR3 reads CSVAAGTDTDTQYF. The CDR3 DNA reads TGCAGCGTTGCCGCAGGGACGGACACAGATACGCAGTATTTT.

The CDR3: CATSRRLAGTNEQFF. The CDR3 DNA is TGTGCCACCAGCAGAAGACTAGCGGGAACCAATGAGCAGTTCTTC. The V and J genes are TRBV15 and TRBJ2-1; 11 bases align to TRBD2. The germline V gene has CDR1 LNHNV and CDR2 YYDKDF (reference sequence). The V segment lost 2 bases and the J segment 6 bases; nucleotides outside the gene matches: 3. CDR3 length equals 15 residues.

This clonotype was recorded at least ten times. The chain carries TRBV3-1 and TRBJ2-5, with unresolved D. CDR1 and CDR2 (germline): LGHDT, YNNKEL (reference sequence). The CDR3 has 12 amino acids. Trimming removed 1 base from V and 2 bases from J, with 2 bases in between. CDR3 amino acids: CASSQGQETQYF. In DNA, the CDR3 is TGTGCCAGCAGCCAAGGGCAAGAGACCCAGTACTTC.

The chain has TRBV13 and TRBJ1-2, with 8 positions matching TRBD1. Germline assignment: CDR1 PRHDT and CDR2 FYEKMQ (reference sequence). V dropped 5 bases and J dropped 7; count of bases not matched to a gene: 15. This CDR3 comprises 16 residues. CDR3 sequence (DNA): TGTGCCAGCAGCCCCAACCTGGACAGGGCGGGGAGTGGCTACACCTTC. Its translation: CASSPNLDRAGSGYTF. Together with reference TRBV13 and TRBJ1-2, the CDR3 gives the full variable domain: AAGVIQSPRHLIKEKRETATLKCYPIPRHDTVYWYQQGPGQDPQFLISFYEKMQSDKGSIPDRFSAQQFSDYHSELNMSSLELGDSALYFCASSPNLDRAGSGYTFGSGTRLTVV.

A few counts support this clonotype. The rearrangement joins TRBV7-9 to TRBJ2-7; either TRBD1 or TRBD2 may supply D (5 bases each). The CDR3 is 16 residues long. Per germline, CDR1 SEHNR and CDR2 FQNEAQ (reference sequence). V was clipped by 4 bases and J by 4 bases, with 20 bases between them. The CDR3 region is CASSSGPGRLVYEQYF. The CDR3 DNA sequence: TGTGCCAGCAGCTCGGGTCCGGGACGGCTAGTGTACGAGCAGTACTTC.

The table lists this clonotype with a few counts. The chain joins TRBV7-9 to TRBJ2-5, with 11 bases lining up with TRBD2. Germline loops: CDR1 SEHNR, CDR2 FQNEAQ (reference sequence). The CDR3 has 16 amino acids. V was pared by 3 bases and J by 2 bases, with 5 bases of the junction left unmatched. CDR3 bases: TGTGCCAGCAGCTTGACTAGCGGGATGAAACAAGAGACCCAGTACTTC. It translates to CASSLTSGMKQETQYF.

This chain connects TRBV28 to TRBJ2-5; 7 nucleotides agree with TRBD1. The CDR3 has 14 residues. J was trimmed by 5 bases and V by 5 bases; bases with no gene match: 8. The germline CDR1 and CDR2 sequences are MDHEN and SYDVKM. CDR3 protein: CASSQTGVWETQYF. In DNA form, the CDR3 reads TGTGCCAGCAGTCAAACAGGGGTATGGGAGACCCAGTACTTC.

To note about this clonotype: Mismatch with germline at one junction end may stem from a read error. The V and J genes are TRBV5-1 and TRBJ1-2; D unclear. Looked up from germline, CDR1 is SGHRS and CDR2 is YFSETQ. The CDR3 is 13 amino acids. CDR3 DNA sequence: TGCGCCAGCAGCTTCGGCAGCAACTATGGCCACACCTTC. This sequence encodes CASSFGSNYGHTF. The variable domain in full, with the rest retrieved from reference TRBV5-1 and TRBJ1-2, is KAGVTQTPRYLIKTRGQQVTLSCSPISGHRSVSWYQQTPGQGLQFLFEYFSETQRNKGNFPGRFSGRQFSNSRSEMNVSTLELGDSALYLCASSFGSNYGHTFGSGTRLTVV.